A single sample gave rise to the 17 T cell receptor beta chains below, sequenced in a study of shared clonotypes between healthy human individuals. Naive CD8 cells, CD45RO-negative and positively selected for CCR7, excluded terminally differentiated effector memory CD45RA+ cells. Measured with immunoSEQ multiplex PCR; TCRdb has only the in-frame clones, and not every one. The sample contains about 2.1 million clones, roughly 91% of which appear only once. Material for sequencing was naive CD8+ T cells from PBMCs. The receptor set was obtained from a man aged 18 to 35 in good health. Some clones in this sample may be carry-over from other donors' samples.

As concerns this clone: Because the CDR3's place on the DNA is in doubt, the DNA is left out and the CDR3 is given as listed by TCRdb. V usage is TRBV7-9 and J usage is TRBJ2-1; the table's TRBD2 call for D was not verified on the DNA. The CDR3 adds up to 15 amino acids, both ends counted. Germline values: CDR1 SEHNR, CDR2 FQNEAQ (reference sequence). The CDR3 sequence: CASSSSGGQYNEQFF.

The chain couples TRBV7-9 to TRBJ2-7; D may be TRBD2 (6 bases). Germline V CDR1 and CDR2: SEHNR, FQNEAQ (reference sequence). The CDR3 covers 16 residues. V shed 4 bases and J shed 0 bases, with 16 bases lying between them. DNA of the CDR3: TGTGCCAGCAGCTCCCGTATTGGCGGGATCTCCTACGAGCAGTACTTC. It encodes CASSSRIGGISYEQYF.

CDR3 in amino acids: CASRDSPGKLFF. The CDR3 DNA follows: TGTGCCAGCAGGGACAGCCCAGGGAAACTGTTTTTT. The J gene is TRBJ1-4, the V gene TRBV27; D possibly corresponds to TRBD1 (6 bases). This CDR3 spans 12 amino acids. CDR1 and CDR2 (germline): MNHEY, SMNVEV (reference sequence). With 6 bases removed from V and 11 bases from J, the gap between germline ends came to 13 bases.

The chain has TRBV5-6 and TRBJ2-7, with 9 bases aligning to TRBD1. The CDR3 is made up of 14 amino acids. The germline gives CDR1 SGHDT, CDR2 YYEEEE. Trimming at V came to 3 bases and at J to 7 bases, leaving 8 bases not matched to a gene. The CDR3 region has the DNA TGTGCCAGCAGCTGGGGGACAGGGCCCGGGGAGCAGTACTTC. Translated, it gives CASSWGTGPGEQYF. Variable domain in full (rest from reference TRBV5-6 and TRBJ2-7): DAGVTQSPTHLIKTRGQQVTLRCSPKSGHDTVSWYQQALGQGPQFIFQYYEEEERQRGNFPDRFSGHQFPNYSSELNVNALLLGDSALYLCASSWGTGPGEQYFGPGTRLTVT.

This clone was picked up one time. CDR3: CASSLSDRYEQYF. The DNA of the CDR3 is TGTGCCAGCAGCTTGTCCGATCGATACGAGCAGTACTTC. The chain employs TRBV5-4 and TRBJ2-7; no clear D. The V and J ends lost 1 base and 4 bases respectively, with 9 bases between them. Germline assignment: CDR1 SGHNT and CDR2 YYREEE (reference sequence). The CDR3 spans 13 residues.

The DNA of the CDR3 is TGTGCCAGCAGAACGGGACTGAGCCCAGCGGGTGGCTACACCTTC. Translation: CASRTGLSPAGGYTF. The rearrangement links TRBV27 to TRBJ1-2; D might be TRBD1 (5 bases). Germline V CDR1 and CDR2: MNHEY, SMNVEV (reference sequence). The CDR3 consists of 15 residues. V dropped 6 bases and J dropped 7 bases, with 21 bases sitting between them.

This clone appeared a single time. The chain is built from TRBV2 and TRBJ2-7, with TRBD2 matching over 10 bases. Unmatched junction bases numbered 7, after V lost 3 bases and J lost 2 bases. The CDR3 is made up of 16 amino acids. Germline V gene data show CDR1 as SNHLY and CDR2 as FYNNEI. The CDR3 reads CASSELTSGTTYEQYF. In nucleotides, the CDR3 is TGTGCCAGCAGTGAGCTTACTAGCGGGACGACCTACGAGCAGTACTTC.

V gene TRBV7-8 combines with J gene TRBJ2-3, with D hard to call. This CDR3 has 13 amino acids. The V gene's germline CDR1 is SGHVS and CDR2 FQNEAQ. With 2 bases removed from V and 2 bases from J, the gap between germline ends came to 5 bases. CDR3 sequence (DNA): TGTGCCAGCAGCTTAATCCTCACAGATACGCAGTATTTT. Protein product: CASSLILTDTQYF.

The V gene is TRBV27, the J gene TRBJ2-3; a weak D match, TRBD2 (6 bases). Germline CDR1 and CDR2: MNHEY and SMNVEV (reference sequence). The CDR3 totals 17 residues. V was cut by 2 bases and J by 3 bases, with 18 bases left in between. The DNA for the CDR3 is TGTGCCAGCAGTTTAGAAGCGGCGGGAATAGGGACAGATACGCAGTATTTT. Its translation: CASSLEAAGIGTDTQYF.

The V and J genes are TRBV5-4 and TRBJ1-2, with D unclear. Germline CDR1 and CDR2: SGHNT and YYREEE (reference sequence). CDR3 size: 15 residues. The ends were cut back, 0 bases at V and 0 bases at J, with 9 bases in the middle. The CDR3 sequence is CASSLVTETNYGYTF. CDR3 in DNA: TGTGCCAGCAGCTTGGTTACGGAGACTAACTATGGCTACACCTTC.

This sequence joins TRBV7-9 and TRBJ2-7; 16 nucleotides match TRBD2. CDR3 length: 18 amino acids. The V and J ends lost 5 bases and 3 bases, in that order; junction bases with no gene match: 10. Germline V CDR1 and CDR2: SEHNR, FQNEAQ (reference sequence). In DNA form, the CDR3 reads TGTGCCAGCAGCCCCGAGACGGGACTAGCGGGAGGGCGCTACGAGCAGTACTTC. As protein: CASSPETGLAGGRYEQYF.

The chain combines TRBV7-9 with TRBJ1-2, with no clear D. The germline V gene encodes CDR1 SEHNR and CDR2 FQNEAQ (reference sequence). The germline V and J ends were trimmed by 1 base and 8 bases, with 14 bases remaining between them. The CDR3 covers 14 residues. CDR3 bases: TGTGCCAGCAGCTTAGTACGGGAAGGGAGGGGCTACACCTTC. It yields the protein CASSLVREGRGYTF.

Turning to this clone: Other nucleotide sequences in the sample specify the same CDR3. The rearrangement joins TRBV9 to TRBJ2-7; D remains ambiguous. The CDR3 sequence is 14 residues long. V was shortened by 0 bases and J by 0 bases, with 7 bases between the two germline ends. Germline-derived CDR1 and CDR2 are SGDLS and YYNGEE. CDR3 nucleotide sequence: TGTGCCAGCAGCGTAGTTCCGGGCTCCTACGAGCAGTACTTC. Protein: CASSVVPGSYEQYF.

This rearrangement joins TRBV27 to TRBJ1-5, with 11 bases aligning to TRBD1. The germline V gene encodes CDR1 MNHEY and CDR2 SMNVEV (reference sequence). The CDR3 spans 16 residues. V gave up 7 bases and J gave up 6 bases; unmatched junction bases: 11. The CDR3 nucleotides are TGTGCCAGCACACAGACCGGGACAGGGGGATTTCAGCCCCAGCATTTT. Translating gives CASTQTGTGGFQPQHF.

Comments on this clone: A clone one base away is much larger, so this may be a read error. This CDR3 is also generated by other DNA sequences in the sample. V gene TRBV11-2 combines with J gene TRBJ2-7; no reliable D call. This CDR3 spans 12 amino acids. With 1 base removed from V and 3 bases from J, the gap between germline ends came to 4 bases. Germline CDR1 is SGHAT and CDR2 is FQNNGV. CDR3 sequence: CASSLGVYEQYF. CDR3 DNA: TGTGCCAGCAGCTTAGGGGTCTACGAGCAGTACTTC. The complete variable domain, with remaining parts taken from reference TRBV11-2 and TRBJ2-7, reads EAGVAQSPRYKIIEKRQSVAFWCNPISGHATLYWYQQILGQGPKLLIQFQNNGVVDDSQLPKDRFSAERLKGVDSTLKIQPAKLEDSAVYLCASSLGVYEQYFGPGTRLTVT.

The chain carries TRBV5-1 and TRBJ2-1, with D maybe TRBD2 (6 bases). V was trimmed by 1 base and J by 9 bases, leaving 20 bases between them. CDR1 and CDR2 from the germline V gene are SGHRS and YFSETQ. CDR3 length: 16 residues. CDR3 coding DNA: TGCGCCAGCAGCTTGTCGCAGGCGGGATTGAAAGGTGAGCAGTTCTTC. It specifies CASSLSQAGLKGEQFF.

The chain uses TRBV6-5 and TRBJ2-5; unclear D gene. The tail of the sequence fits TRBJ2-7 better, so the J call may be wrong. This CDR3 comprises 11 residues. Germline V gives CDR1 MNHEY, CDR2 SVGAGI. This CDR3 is CASSYSNEQYF. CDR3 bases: TGTGCCAGCAGTTACTCGAACGAGCAGTACTTC.